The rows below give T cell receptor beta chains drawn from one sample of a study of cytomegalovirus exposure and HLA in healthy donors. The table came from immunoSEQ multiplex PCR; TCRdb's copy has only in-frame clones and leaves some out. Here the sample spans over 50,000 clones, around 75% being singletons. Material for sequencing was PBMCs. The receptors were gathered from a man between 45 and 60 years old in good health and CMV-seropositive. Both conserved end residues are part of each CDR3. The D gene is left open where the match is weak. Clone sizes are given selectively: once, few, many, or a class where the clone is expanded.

CDR3: CASRGTGVSPLHF
DNA: TGTGCCAGCAGAGGGACAGGGGTTTCACCCCTCCACTTT
V: TRBV7-9
size: NA
J: TRBJ1-6
D: TRBD1

CDR3: CASSLAGTRGGNQPQHF
DNA: TGTGCCAGCAGCTTGGCCGGAACCCGGGGAGGCAATCAGCCCCAGCATTTT
V: TRBV5-6
size: NA
J: TRBJ1-5
D: NA

CDR3: CASIGTSGTDTQYF
DNA: TGCGCCAGCATTGGGACTAGCGGCACAGATACGCAGTATTTT
V: TRBV5-1
size: NA
J: TRBJ2-3
D: TRBD2

CDR3: CASSSTWSFSTYSGANVLTF
DNA: TGTGCCAGCAGCTCCACTTGGTCCTTCTCCACTTACTCTGGGGCCAACGTCCTGACTTTC
V: TRBV7-8
size: NA
J: TRBJ2-6
D: NA

CDR3: CASSLSPNSGNTIYF
DNA: TGTGCCAGCAGTTTATCCCCCAACTCTGGAAACACCATATATTTT
V: TRBV28
size: NA
J: TRBJ1-3
D: NA

CDR3: CAISDWNTGELFF
DNA: TGTGCCATCAGTGACTGGAACACCGGGGAGCTGTTTTTT
V: TRBV10-3
size: NA
J: TRBJ2-2
D: NA

CDR3: CASSYGGGFYEQYF
DNA: TGTGCCAGCAGCTATGGCGGGGGTTTCTACGAGCAGTACTTC
V: TRBV5-8
size: NA
J: TRBJ2-7
D: TRBD2

CDR3: CASRKTTSGNEQFF
DNA: TGTGCCAGCAGGAAGACCACTAGCGGCAATGAGCAGTTCTTC
V: TRBV2
size: NA
J: TRBJ2-1
D: TRBD2

CDR3: CASSLRLAGTDTQYF
DNA: TGTGCCAGCAGCTTAAGGCTAGCGGGCACAGATACGCAGTATTTT
V: TRBV7-3
size: NA
J: TRBJ2-3
D: TRBD2

CDR3: CASSLIGQAMGGYTF
DNA: TGTGCCAGTAGTCTTATCGGACAGGCCATGGGTGGCTACACCTTC
V: TRBV19
size: NA
J: TRBJ1-2
D: TRBD1

CDR3: CSVEDGQGGMNTEAFF
DNA: TGCAGCGTTGAAGACGGACAGGGGGGTATGAACACTGAAGCTTTCTTT
V: TRBV29-1
size: NA
J: TRBJ1-1
D: TRBD1

CDR3: CASSKTSGGTLYGELFF
DNA: TGTGCCAGTAGTAAGACTAGCGGGGGGACATTATACGGGGAGCTGTTTTTT
V: TRBV19
size: NA
J: TRBJ2-2
D: TRBD2

CDR3: CASSQDGTGAGPNTGELFF
DNA: TGCGCCAGCAGCCAAGATGGGACAGGGGCGGGACCGAACACCGGGGAGCTGTTTTTT
V: TRBV4-1
size: NA
J: TRBJ2-2
D: TRBD1

CDR3: CASSEWGGSLSDGYTF
DNA: TGTGCCAGCAGTGAATGGGGAGGGAGTTTGTCTGATGGCTACACCTTC
V: TRBV2
size: NA
J: TRBJ1-2
D: NA

CDR3: CASSSEGNSYEQYF
DNA: TGTGCCAGCAGTTCCGAGGGAAACTCCTACGAGCAGTACTTC
V: TRBV6-5
size: NA
J: TRBJ2-7
D: NA

CDR3: CASRANVQGYQPQHF
DNA: TGTGCCAGCAGGGCTAACGTTCAGGGTTATCAGCCCCAGCATTTT
V: TRBV6-5
size: NA
J: TRBJ1-5
D: NA

CDR3: CASRQGGRNTIYF
DNA: TGTGCCAGCAGGCAGGGTGGTCGAAACACCATATATTTT
V: TRBV27
size: NA
J: TRBJ1-3
D: NA

CDR3: CASRTGGGTEAFF
DNA: TGTGCCAGCAGAACTGGGGGAGGGACTGAAGCTTTCTTT
V: TRBV6-5
size: once
J: TRBJ1-1
D: NA

CDR3: CASSLVGGVAYEQYF
DNA: TGCGCCAGCAGCTTGGTGGGCGGGGTTGCCTACGAGCAGTACTTC
V: TRBV5-1
size: NA
J: TRBJ2-7
D: NA

CDR3: CATATGYEQYF
DNA: TGTGCCACCGCGACAGGCTACGAGCAGTACTTC
V: TRBV10-3
size: NA
J: TRBJ2-7
D: NA

CDR3: CASSQPTGGRTEAFF
DNA: TGCGCCAGCAGCCAGCCCACAGGGGGCAGGACTGAAGCTTTCTTT
V: TRBV4-3
size: NA
J: TRBJ1-1
D: TRBD1

CDR3: CSARDLTVVHF
DNA: TGCAGTGCTAGAGATCTGACAGTCGTGCATTTT
V: TRBV20-1
size: once
J: TRBJ1-5
D: NA

CDR3: CASSIYSGSRDEQFF
DNA: TGTGCCAGTAGTATTTATTCGGGGAGTCGCGATGAGCAGTTCTTC
V: TRBV19
size: once
J: TRBJ2-1
D: NA

CDR3: CASSLNYEQYF
DNA: TGCGCCAGCAGCCTTAACTACGAGCAGTACTTC
V: TRBV5-1
size: NA
J: TRBJ2-7
D: NA

CDR3: CSVPQYYGYTF
DNA: TGCAGCGTCCCCCAATACTATGGCTACACCTTC
V: TRBV29-1
size: few
J: TRBJ1-2
D: NA

CDR3: CASSYGGRGTYEQYF
DNA: TGTGCCAGCAGTTACGGTGGCAGGGGTACCTACGAGCAGTACTTC
V: TRBV6-6
size: NA
J: TRBJ2-7
D: NA

CDR3: CASSSGGGETQYF
DNA: TGTGCCAGCAGTTCGGGGGGAGGCGAGACCCAGTACTTC
V: TRBV6-1
size: NA
J: TRBJ2-5
D: TRBD2

CDR3: CAWSSGLAGAGYEQYF
DNA: TGTGCCTGGAGTTCTGGGCTAGCGGGAGCTGGGTACGAGCAGTACTTC
V: TRBV30
size: once
J: TRBJ2-7
D: TRBD2

CDR3: CASSLAGGSRGWTEAFF
DNA: TGTGCCAGCAGCTTAGCTGGGGGCAGCAGGGGATGGACTGAAGCTTTCTTT
V: TRBV7-8
size: once
J: TRBJ1-1
D: NA

CDR3: CASVEGDGTDTQYF
DNA: TGTGCCAGCGTGGAGGGAGATGGCACAGATACGCAGTATTTT
V: TRBV7-9
size: NA
J: TRBJ2-3
D: NA

CDR3: CSVDDRGRTEKLFF
DNA: TGCAGCGTGGACGACAGGGGGCGGACTGAAAAACTGTTTTTT
V: TRBV29-1
size: few
J: TRBJ1-4
D: TRBD1

CDR3: CSVEGLASHEQYF
DNA: TGCAGCGTTGAGGGACTAGCGTCCCACGAGCAGTACTTC
V: TRBV29-1
size: NA
J: TRBJ2-7
D: TRBD2

CDR3: CASSLDRVVHEQYF
DNA: TGTGCCAGCAGCTTGGACAGGGTAGTCCACGAGCAGTACTTC
V: TRBV5-8
size: NA
J: TRBJ2-7
D: NA

CDR3: CATSRVTGVETQYF
DNA: TGTGCCACCAGCAGAGTAACAGGGGTAGAGACCCAGTACTTC
V: TRBV15
size: NA
J: TRBJ2-5
D: TRBD1

CDR3: CATAILAGLTDTQYF
DNA: TGTGCCACCGCCATTCTAGCGGGCTTGACAGATACGCAGTATTTT
V: TRBV27
size: NA
J: TRBJ2-3
D: TRBD2